This T cell receptor beta chain is drawn from a study of control samples from healthy donors and cancer patients. Some clones are missing from TCRdb's copy, which holds only in-frame ones; the method was immunoSEQ multiplex PCR. The profile shows around 90,000 clones, about 85% of them singletons. The sample consisted of blood. This TCR was recovered from a woman aged 40 to 50 in good health.

The CDR3 DNA reads TGTGCCAGCAGTTACCGACAGGGCCAAGGGTATAGCAATCAGCCCCAGCATTTT. It encodes CASSYRQGQGYSNQPQHF. This chain uses TRBV6-2 or TRBV6-3 with TRBJ1-5; 7 positions agree with TRBD1. The CDR3 has 18 amino acids. Germline V gene data show CDR1 as MNHEY and CDR2 as SVGEGT. With V trimmed by 2 bases and J by 0 bases, 10 bases remained unmatched.